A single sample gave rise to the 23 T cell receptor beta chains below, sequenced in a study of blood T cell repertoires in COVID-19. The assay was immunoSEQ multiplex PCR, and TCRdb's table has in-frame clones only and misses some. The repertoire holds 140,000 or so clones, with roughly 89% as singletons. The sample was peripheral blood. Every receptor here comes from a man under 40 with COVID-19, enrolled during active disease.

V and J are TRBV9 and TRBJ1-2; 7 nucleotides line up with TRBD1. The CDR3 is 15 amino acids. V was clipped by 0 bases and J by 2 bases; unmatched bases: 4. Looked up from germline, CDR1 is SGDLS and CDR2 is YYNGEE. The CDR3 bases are TGTGCCAGCAGCGTAGGGAAGACAGGGAACTATGGCTACACCTTC. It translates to CASSVGKTGNYGYTF.

CDR3 nucleotides: TGTGCCAGCAGCCAAGGGACTAGCACTGGCATTCAGTACTTC. Its translation is CASSQGTSTGIQYF. This sequence joins TRBV14 and TRBJ2-4; TRBD2 agrees at 8 bases. This CDR3 has 14 amino acids. CDR1 and CDR2 from the germline V gene are SGHDN and FVKESK. V lost 1 base and J lost 9; bases outside the gene matches: 5.

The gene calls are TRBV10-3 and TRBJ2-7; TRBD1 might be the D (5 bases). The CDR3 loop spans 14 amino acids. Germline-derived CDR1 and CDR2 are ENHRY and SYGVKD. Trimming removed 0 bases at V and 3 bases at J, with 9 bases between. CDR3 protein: CAISESVRVYEQYF. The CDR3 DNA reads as TGTGCCATCAGTGAGTCGGTCAGGGTCTACGAGCAGTACTTC.

The DNA for the CDR3 is TGTGCCAGCTCACTTGGACAGGGTTTCAATGAGCAGTTCTTC. Translating it yields CASSLGQGFNEQFF. The chain has TRBV18 and TRBJ2-1; the match to TRBD1 covers 8 bases. The germline V gene has CDR1 KGHSH and CDR2 LQKENI. This CDR3 is 14 amino acids long. J lost 6 bases, V lost 4 bases, and 5 bases had no gene match.

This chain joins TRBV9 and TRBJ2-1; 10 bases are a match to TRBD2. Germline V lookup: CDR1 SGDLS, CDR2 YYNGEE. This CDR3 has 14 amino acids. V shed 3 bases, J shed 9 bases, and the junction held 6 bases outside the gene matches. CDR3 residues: CASSGSGREGEQFF. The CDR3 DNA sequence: TGTGCCAGCAGCGGCAGCGGGAGGGAGGGTGAGCAGTTCTTC.

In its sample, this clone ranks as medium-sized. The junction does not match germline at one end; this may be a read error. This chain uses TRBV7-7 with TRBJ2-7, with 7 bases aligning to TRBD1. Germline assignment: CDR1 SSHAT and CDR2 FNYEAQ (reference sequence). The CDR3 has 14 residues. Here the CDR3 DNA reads TGTGCTAGCAGCCTCGACAGGGCTAACGACGAGCAGTACTTC. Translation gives CASSLDRANDEQYF. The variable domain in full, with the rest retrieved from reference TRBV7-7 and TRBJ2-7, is GAGVSQSPRYKVTKRGQDVTLRCDPISSHATLYWYQQALGQGPEFLTYFNYEAQPDKSGLPSDRFSAERPEGSISTLTIQRTEQRDSAMYRCASSLDRANDEQYFGPGTRLTVT.

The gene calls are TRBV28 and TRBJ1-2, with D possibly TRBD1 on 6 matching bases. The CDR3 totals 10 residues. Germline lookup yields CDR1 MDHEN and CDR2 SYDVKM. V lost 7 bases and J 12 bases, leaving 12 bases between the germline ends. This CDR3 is CASTTGWHTF. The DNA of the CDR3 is TGTGCCAGCACCACAGGGTGGCACACCTTC.

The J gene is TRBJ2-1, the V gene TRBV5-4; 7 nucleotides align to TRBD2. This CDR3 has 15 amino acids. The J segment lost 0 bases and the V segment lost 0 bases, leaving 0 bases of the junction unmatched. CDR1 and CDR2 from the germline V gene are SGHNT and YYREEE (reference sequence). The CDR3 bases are TGTGCCAGCAGCTTGGGCGGGAGCTCCTACAATGAGCAGTTCTTC. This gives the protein CASSLGGSSYNEQFF.

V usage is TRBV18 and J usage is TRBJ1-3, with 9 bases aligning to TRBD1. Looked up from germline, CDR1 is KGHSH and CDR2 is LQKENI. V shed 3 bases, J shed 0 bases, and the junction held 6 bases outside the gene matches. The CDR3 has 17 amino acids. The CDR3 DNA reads TGTGCCAGCTCACCTGGACAGGGGCTCATCTCTGGAAACACCATATATTTT. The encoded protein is CASSPGQGLISGNTIYF.

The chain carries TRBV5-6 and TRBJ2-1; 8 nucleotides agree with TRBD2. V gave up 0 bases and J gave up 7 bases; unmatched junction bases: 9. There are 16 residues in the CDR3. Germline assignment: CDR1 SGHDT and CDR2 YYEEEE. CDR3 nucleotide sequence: TGTGCCAGCAGCTTGGGACGGGAGGGCCCTTGGAATGAGCAGTTCTTC. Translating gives CASSLGREGPWNEQFF. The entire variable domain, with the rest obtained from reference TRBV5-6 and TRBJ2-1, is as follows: DAGVTQSPTHLIKTRGQQVTLRCSPKSGHDTVSWYQQALGQGPQFIFQYYEEEERQRGNFPDRFSGHQFPNYSSELNVNALLLGDSALYLCASSLGREGPWNEQFFGPGTRLTVL.

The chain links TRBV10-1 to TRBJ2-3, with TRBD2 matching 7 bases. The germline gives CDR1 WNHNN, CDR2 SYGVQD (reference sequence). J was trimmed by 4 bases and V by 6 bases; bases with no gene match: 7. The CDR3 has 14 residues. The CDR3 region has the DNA TGCGCCAGCAGGGGAGCGGGAAGCGCAGATACGCAGTATTTT. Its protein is CASRGAGSADTQYF.

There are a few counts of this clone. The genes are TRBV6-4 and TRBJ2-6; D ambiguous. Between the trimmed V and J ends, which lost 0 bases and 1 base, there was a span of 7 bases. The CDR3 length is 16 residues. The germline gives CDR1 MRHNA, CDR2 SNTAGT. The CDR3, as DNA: TGTGCCAGCAGTGACTCCTACGGTTCTGGGGCCAACGTCCTGACTTTC. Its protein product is CASSDSYGSGANVLTF.

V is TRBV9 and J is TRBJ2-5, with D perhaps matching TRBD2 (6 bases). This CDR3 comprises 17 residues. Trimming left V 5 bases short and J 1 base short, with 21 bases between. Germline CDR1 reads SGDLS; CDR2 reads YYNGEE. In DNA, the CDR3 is TGTGCCAGCAGGCATGCCAGAGTAGCGGCTCCCCAAGAGACCCAGTACTTC. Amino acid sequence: CASRHARVAAPQETQYF.

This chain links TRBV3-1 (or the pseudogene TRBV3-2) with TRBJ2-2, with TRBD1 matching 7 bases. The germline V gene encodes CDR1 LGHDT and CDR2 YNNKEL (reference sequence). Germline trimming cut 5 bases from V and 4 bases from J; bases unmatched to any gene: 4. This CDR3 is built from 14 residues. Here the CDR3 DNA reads TGTGCCAGCAGCGCCAGGGGGTTCACCGGGGAGCTGTTTTTT. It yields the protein CASSARGFTGELFF.

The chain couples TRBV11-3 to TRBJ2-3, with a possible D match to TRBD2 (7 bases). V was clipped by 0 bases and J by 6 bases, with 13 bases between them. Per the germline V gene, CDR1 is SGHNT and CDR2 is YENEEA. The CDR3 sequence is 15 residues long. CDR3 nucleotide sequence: TGTGCCAGCAGCTTAGAGGGGGCCGGGGGGGATACGCAGTATTTT. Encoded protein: CASSLEGAGGDTQYF.

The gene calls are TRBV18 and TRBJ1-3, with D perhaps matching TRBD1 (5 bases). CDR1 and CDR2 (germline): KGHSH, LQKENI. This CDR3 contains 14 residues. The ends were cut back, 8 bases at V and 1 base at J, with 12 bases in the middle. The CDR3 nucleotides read TGTGCCAGCATCACCGGGGGATCTGGAAACACCATATATTTT. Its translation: CASITGGSGNTIYF.

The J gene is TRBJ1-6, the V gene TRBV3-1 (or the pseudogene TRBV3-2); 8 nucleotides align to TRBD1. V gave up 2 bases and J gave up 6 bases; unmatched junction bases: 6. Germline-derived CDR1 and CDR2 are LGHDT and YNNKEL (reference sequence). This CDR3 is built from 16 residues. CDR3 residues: CASSQISGQGNSPLHF. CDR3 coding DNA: TGTGCCAGCAGCCAAATTAGCGGACAGGGTAATTCACCCCTCCACTTT.

In DNA, the CDR3 is TGCGCCAGCGGCAATCCTGACAGAGCCAAAAACATTCAGTACTTC. This encodes CASGNPDRAKNIQYF. The chain uses TRBV5-1 and TRBJ2-4; TRBD1 might be the D (5 bases). This CDR3 is built from 15 residues. Per germline, CDR1 SGHRS and CDR2 YFSETQ. V lost 7 bases to trimming and J lost 0 bases, with 14 bases between them.

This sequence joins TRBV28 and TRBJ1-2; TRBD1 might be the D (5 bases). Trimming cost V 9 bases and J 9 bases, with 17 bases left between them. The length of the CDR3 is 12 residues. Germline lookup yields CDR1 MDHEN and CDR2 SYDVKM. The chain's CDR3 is CASLWAGASYTF. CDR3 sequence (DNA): TGTGCCAGTCTCTGGGCTGGGGCGAGCTACACCTTC.

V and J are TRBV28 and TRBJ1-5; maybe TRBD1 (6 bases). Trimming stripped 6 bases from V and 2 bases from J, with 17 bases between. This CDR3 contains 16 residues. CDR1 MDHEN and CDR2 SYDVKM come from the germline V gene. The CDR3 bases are TGTGCCAGCAGGAGCCCGCGCAGGGGAGGCAATCAGCCCCAGCATTTT. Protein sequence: CASRSPRRGGNQPQHF.

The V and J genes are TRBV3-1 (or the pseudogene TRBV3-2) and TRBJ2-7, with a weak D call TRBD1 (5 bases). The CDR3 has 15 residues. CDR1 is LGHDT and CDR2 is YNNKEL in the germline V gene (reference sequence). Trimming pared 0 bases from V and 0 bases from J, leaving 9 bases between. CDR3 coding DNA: TGTGCCAGCAGCCAAGATTTTGGGGCCTCCTACGAGCAGTACTTC. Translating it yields CASSQDFGASYEQYF.

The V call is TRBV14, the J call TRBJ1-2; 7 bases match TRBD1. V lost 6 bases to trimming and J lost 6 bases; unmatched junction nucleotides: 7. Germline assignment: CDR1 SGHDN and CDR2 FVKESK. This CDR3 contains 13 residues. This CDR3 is CASSSDRVNGYTF. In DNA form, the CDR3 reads TGTGCCAGCAGTTCCGACAGGGTCAATGGCTACACCTTC.

CDR3: CASSSYTWETQYF. DNA for the CDR3: TGTGCCAGCAGCTCTTACACCTGGGAGACCCAGTACTTC. The chain links TRBV11-2 to TRBJ2-5; no clear D. V lost 4 bases and J 5 bases, leaving 11 bases between the germline ends. CDR1 and CDR2 from the germline V gene are SGHAT and FQNNGV. CDR3 length equals 13 residues.